The 6 T cell receptor beta chains in this list originate from one sample, sequenced in a study of hypomethylating agent response in myelodysplastic syndrome. Some clones are missing from TCRdb's copy, which holds only in-frame ones; the method was immunoSEQ multiplex PCR. The top ten hold approximately 4% of the sample, which has about 10,000 clones, approximately 83% seen once. The sample here was bone marrow, taken before or after starting hypomethylating agent treatment for myelodysplastic syndrome (not recorded which). These receptors were collected from a human donor with myelodysplastic syndrome.

The chain combines TRBV7-9 with TRBJ2-1, with D perhaps TRBD2 (5 bases). The V gene lost 1 base and the J gene lost 7 bases, with 11 bases spanning the gap. The CDR3 covers 14 residues. Germline V lookup: CDR1 SEHNR, CDR2 FQNEAQ (reference sequence). CDR3 amino acids: CASSLGYSGNEQFF. The CDR3, as DNA: TGTGCCAGCAGCTTAGGGTATTCGGGGAATGAGCAGTTCTTC.

The gene calls are TRBV4-1 and TRBJ1-2; unclear D gene. V lost 0 bases and J 1 base, leaving 3 bases between the germline ends. The CDR3 totals 13 residues. From germline, CDR1 is MGHRA and CDR2 YSYEKL. In nucleotides, the CDR3 is TGCGCCAGCAGCCAAGAAGGTAACTATGGCTACACCTTC. This translates into CASSQEGNYGYTF.

The sample holds one count of this clone. This chain uses TRBV28 with TRBJ1-2; tentatively, D is TRBD1 (5 bases). The length of the CDR3 is 15 residues. Germline lookup yields CDR1 MDHEN and CDR2 SYDVKM. V was clipped by 7 bases and J by 1 base, with 16 bases between them. CDR3 amino acids: CASNLGGGRNYGYTF. As DNA, the CDR3 is TGTGCCAGCAATCTGGGGGGGGGACGTAACTATGGCTACACCTTC.

V usage is TRBV5-1 and J usage is TRBJ1-5; D may be TRBD1 (5 bases). CDR1 is SGHRS and CDR2 is YFSETQ in the germline V gene. The CDR3 totals 14 residues. V was shortened by 1 base and J by 2 bases, with 7 bases between the two germline ends. CDR3 sequence (DNA): TGCGCCAGCAGCTTGACAGGTCGCAATCAGCCCCAGCATTTT. Translated, it gives CASSLTGRNQPQHF.

The V gene is TRBV28, the J gene TRBJ2-7; D unresolved. From germline, CDR1 is MDHEN and CDR2 SYDVKM. This CDR3 region has 13 residues. V shed 7 bases and J shed 3 bases, with 13 bases lying between them. The CDR3 sequence is CASTGSPLYEQYF. The CDR3 DNA reads TGTGCCAGCACCGGGTCACCGCTCTACGAGCAGTACTTC.

The rearrangement links TRBV11-1 to TRBJ1-4; D gene uncertain. Trimming took 1 base from V and 7 from J, leaving 13 bases between them. CDR1 is SGHAT and CDR2 is FQDESV in the germline V gene (reference sequence). The CDR3 sequence is 15 residues long. The CDR3 sequence is CASSLGATGSEKLFF. Here the CDR3 DNA reads TGTGCCAGCAGCTTAGGGGCTACGGGAAGTGAAAAACTGTTTTTT.